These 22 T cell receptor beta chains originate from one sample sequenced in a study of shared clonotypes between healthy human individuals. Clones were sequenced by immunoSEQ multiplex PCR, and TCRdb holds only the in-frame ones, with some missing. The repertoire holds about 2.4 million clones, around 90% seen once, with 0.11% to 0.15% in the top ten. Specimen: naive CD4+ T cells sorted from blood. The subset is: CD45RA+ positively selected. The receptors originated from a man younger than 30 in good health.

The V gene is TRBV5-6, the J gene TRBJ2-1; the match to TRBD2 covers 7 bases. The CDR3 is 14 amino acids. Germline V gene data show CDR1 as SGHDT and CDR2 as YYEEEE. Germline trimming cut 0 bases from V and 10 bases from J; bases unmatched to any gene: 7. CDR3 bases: TGTGCCAGCAGCTTGGTGAGCGGGAAGGGAGAGCAGTTCTTC. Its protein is CASSLVSGKGEQFF.

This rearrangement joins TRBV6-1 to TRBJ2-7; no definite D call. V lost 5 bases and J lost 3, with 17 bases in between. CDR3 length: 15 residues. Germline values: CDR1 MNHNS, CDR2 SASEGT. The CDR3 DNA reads TGTGCCAGCAGTCCCTCCTCGGACGGAAACTACGAGCAGTACTTC. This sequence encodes CASSPSSDGNYEQYF.

The CDR3 sequence: CASSSLTGTMTHNEQFF. DNA of the CDR3: TGTGCCAGCAGCTCCCTTACCGGGACAATGACCCACAATGAGCAGTTCTTC. The chain is built from TRBV13 and TRBJ2-1; tentatively, D is TRBD1 (6 bases). Germline V CDR1 and CDR2: PRHDT, FYEKMQ (reference sequence). Deletions cut 4 bases from V and 5 bases from J, with 21 bases between. The length of the CDR3 is 17 residues.

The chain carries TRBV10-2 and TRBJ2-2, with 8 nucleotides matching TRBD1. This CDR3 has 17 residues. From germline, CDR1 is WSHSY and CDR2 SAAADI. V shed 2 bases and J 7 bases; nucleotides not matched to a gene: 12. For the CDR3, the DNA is TGCGCCAGCAGTGAGAATATGGACAGGGTCGTTAACGGGGAGCTGTTTTTT. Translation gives CASSENMDRVVNGELFF.

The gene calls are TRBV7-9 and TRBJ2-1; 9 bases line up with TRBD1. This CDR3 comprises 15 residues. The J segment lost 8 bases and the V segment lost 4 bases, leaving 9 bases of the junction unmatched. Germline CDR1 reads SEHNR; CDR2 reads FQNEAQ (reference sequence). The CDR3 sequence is CASSSLTGTGYEQFF. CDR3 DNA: TGTGCCAGCAGCTCGCTCACCGGGACAGGGTATGAGCAGTTCTTC.

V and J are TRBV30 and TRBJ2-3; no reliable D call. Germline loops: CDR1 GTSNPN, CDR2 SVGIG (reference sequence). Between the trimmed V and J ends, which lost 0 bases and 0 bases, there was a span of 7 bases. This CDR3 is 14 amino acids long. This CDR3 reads CAWSVPGSTDTQYF. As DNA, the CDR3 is TGTGCCTGGAGTGTGCCAGGTAGCACAGATACGCAGTATTTT.

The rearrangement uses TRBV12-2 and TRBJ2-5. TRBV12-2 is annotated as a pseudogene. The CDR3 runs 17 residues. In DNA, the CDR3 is TGTGCAAGTCGCTTAGAACCCAGCCCATGTTTTCGCGAGACCCAGTACTTC. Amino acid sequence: CASRLEPSPCFRETQYF.

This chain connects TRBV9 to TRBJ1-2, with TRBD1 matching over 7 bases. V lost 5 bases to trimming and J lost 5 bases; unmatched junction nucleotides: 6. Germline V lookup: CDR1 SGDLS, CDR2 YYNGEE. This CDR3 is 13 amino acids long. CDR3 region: CASSNRGGYGYTF. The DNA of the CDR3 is TGTGCCAGCAGTAACAGGGGCGGGTATGGCTACACCTTC.

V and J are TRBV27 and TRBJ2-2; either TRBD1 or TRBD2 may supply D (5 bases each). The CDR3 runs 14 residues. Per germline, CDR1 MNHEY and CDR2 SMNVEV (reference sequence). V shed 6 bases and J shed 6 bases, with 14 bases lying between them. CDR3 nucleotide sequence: TGTGCCAGCAGCCCCTCCAGGGACGCCGGGGAGCTGTTTTTT. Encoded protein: CASSPSRDAGELFF.

As DNA, the CDR3 is TGTGCCAGCAGCACTCCCGAGGGGAACGAGCAGTACTTC. It yields the protein CASSTPEGNEQYF. The V call is TRBV6-5, the J call TRBJ2-7; D may correspond to TRBD1 or TRBD2 (5 bases each). The CDR3 sequence is 13 residues long. Germline CDR1 and CDR2: MNHEY and SVGAGI. Trimming removed 6 bases from V and 5 bases from J, with 14 bases in between.

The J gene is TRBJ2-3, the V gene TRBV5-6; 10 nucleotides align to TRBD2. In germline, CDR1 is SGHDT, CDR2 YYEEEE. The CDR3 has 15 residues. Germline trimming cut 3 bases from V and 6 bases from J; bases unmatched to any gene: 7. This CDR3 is CASSSATSGWDTQYF. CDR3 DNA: TGTGCCAGCAGCTCGGCGACTAGCGGGTGGGATACGCAGTATTTT.

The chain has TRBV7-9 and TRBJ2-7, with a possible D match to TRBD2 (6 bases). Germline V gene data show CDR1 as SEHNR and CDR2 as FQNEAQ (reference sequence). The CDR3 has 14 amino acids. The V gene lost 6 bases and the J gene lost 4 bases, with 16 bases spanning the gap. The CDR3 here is CASSFTGERYEQYF. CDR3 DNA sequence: TGTGCCAGCAGTTTTACGGGGGAGAGGTACGAGCAGTACTTC.

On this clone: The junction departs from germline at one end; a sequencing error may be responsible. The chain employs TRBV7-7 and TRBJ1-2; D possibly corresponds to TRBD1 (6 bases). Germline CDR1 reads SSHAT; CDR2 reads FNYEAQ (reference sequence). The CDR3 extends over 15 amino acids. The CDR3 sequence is CASSVRTAFNYGYTF. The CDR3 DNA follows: TGTGCTAGCAGCGTAAGGACAGCCTTTAACTATGGCTACACCTTC. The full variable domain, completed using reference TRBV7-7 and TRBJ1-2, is GAGVSQSPRYKVTKRGQDVTLRCDPISSHATLYWYQQALGQGPEFLTYFNYEAQPDKSGLPSDRFSAERPEGSISTLTIQRTEQRDSAMYRCASSVRTAFNYGYTFGSGTRLTVV.

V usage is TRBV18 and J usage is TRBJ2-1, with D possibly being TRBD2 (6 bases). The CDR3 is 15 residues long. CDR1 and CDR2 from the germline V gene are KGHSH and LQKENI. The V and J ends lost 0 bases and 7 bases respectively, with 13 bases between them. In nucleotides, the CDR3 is TGTGCCAGCTCACCACCCGGACGGGAGACGAATGAGCAGTTCTTC. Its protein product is CASSPPGRETNEQFF.

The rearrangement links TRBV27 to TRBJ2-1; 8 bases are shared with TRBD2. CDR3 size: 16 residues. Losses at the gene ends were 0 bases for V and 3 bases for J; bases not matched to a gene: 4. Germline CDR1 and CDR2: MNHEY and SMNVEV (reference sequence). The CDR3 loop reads CASSLSGGGLYNEQFF. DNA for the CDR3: TGTGCCAGCAGTTTATCCGGCGGGGGGCTCTACAATGAGCAGTTCTTC.

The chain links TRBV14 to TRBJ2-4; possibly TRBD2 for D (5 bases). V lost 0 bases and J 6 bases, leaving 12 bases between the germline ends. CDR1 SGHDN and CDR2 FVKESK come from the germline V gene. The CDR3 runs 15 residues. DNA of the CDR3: TGTGCCAGCAGCCAAGATTGGAGGACCTCAAACATTCAGTACTTC. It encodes CASSQDWRTSNIQYF.

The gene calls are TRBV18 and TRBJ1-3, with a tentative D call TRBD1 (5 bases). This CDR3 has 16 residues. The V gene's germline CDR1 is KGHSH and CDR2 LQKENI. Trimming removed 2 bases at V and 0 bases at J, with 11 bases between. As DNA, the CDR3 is TGTGCCAGCTCACCAGTGACAGCCGACTCTGGAAACACCATATATTTT. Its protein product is CASSPVTADSGNTIYF.

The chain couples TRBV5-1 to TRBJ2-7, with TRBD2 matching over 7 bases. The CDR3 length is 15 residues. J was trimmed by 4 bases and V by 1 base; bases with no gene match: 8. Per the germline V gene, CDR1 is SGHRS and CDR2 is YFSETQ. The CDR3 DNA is TGCGCCAGCAGCTTGAGCGGGGAGGTTGGGTACGAGCAGTACTTC. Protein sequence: CASSLSGEVGYEQYF.

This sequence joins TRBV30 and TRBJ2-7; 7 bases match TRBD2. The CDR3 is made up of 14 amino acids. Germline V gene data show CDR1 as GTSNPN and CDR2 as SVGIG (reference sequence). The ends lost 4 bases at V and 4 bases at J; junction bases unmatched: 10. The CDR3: CAWNGEGLEYEQYF. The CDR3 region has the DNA TGTGCCTGGAATGGGGAGGGTCTTGAATACGAGCAGTACTTC.

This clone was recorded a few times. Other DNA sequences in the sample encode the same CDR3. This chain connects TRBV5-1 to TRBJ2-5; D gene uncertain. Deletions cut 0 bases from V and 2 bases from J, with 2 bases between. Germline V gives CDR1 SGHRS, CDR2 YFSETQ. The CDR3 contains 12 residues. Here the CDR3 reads CASSLEQETQYF. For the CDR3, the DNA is TGCGCCAGCAGCTTGGAGCAAGAGACCCAGTACTTC.

CDR3 bases: TGCGCCAGCAGCTTGGCCGCGTACCAAGAGACCCAGTACTTC. Protein product: CASSLAAYQETQYF. The V gene is TRBV5-1, the J gene TRBJ2-5, with D uncertain. Trimming left V 0 bases short and J 0 bases short, with 6 bases between. The germline V gene encodes CDR1 SGHRS and CDR2 YFSETQ. The CDR3 contains 14 residues.

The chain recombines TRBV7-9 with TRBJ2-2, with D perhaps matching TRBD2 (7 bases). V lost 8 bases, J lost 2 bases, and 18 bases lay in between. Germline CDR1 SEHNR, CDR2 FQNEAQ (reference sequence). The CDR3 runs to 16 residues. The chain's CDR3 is CASPPDGGLNTGELFF. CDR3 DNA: TGTGCCAGCCCCCCCGACGGGGGGCTTAACACCGGGGAGCTGTTTTTT. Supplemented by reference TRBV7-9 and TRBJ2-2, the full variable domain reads DTGVSQNPRHKITKRGQNVTFRCDPISEHNRLYWYRQTLGQGPEFLTYFQNEAQLEKSRLLSDRFSAERPKGSFSTLEIQRTEQGDSAMYLCASPPDGGLNTGELFFGEGSRLTVL.